These 3 T cell receptor beta chains were sequenced from one sample in a study of blood T cell repertoires in COVID-19. Sequencing used immunoSEQ multiplex PCR; TCRdb keeps in-frame clones, though not all of them. Among 150,000 to 160,000 clones listed, 70% to 85% were seen once. Sequenced: peripheral blood. These TCRs come from a man in his fifties or sixties with COVID-19, enrolled during active disease.

The gene calls are TRBV7-9 and TRBJ1-2, with 9 positions matching TRBD1. Germline-derived CDR1 and CDR2 are SEHNR and FQNEAQ (reference sequence). The CDR3 length is 13 residues. J lost 5 bases, V lost 5 bases, and 3 bases had no gene match. The CDR3 DNA follows: TGTGCCAGCAGCCCACAGGGGGCTTATGGCTACACCTTC. This encodes CASSPQGAYGYTF.

The chain joins TRBV7-9 to TRBJ2-5, with TRBD2 matching over 7 bases. Germline lookup yields CDR1 SEHNR and CDR2 FQNEAQ (reference sequence). The ends lost 5 bases at V and 3 bases at J; junction bases unmatched: 12. This CDR3 is 16 amino acids long. CDR3 protein: CASSPPKAGIKETQYF. For the CDR3, the DNA is TGTGCCAGCAGCCCCCCTAAAGCGGGGATTAAAGAGACCCAGTACTTC. The full variable domain, its missing parts supplied by reference TRBV7-9 and TRBJ2-5, is DTGVSQNPRHKITKRGQNVTFRCDPISEHNRLYWYRQTLGQGPEFLTYFQNEAQLEKSRLLSDRFSAERPKGSFSTLEIQRTEQGDSAMYLCASSPPKAGIKETQYFGPGTRLLVL.

V gene TRBV5-4 combines with J gene TRBJ1-2, with D possibly TRBD1 on 5 matching bases. Trimming left V 4 bases short and J 4 bases short, with 17 bases between. The germline gives CDR1 SGHNT, CDR2 YYREEE (reference sequence). The CDR3 is 15 residues long. In nucleotides, the CDR3 is TGTGCCAGCAGCCACCCAACCGCGACAGTCTATGGCTACACCTTC. Translating gives CASSHPTATVYGYTF. The variable domain in full, completed from reference TRBV5-4 and TRBJ1-2, reads ETGVTQSPTHLIKTRGQQVTLRCSSQSGHNTVSWYQQALGQGPQFIFQYYREEENGRGNFPPRFSGLQFPNYSSELNVNALELDDSALYLCASSHPTATVYGYTFGSGTRLTVV.